This T cell receptor (beta chain) was found in a study of T cells in Graves' hyperthyroidism and ophthalmopathy. Whole-study results and caveats: With a median lead of roughly 6.8 months before onset, the model predicted ophthalmopathy.

RNA transcripts provided the source from which TCR beta CDR3 regions were amplified. When the TCR CDR3 underwent first-round RT-PCR, the HTBI primer set was used. In TCRdb, the multiplex PCR reads were re-called with MiXCR into one record per CDR3 protein. Of hundreds of thousands of distinct CDR3 sequences in the sample, about 45% were seen once. This clonotype was seen a handful of times. Its antigen is not identified. The sample taken for sequencing was peripheral blood or thyroid tissue (not recorded which). This sequence originates from an adult man with Graves' disease, either hyperthyroidism or ophthalmopathy (not recorded which).

In DNA form, the CDR3 reads TGTGCCAGCAGTTACTTTGGGGAATACTACGAGCAGTACTTC. It encodes CASSYFGEYYEQYF. The chain combines TRBV6-5 with TRBJ2-7; D not resolved. Germline CDR1 and CDR2: MNHEY and SVGAGI. The V end lost 1 base, the J end lost 3 bases, and 10 bases lay between the germline ends. The CDR3 runs to 14 residues.